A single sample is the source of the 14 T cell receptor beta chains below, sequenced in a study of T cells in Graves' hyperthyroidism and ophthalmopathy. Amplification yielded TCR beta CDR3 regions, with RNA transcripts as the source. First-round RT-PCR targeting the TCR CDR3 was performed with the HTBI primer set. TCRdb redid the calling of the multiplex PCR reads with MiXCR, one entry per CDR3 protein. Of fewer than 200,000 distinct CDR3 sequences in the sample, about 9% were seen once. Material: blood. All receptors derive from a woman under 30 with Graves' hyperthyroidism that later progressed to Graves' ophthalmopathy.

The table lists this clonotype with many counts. CDR3: CASSFRDYLYNEQFF. The CDR3 nucleotides read TGTGCCAGCAGCTTCCGGGACTACCTTTACAATGAGCAGTTCTTC. This chain joins TRBV7-2 and TRBJ2-1, with 7 bases fitting TRBD2. This CDR3 is built from 15 residues. Germline loops: CDR1 SGHTA, CDR2 FQGNSA. V lost 3 bases and J lost 4; bases outside the gene matches: 6.

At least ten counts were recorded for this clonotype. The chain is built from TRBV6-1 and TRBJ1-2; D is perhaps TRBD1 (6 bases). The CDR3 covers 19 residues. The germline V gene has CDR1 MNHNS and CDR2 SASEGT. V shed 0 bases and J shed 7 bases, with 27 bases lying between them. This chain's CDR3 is CASSEALRLGLGGGPGYTF. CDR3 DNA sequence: TGTGCCAGCAGTGAAGCGCTTCGATTGGGGTTAGGTGGGGGCCCTGGCTACACCTTC.

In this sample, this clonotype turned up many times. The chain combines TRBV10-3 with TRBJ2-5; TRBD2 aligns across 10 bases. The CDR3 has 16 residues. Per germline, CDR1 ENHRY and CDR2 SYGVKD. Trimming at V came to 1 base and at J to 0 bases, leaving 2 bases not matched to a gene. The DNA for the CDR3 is TGTGCCATCAGTGAGTTGCTAGCGGGGGACCAAGAGACCCAGTACTTC. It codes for CAISELLAGDQETQYF.

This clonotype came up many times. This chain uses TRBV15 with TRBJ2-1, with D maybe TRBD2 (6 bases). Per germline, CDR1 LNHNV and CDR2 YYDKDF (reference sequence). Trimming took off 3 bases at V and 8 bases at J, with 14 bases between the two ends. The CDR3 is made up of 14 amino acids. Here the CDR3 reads CATSSRGERDEQFF. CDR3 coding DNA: TGTGCCACCAGCAGCCGTGGAGAGCGGGATGAGCAGTTCTTC.

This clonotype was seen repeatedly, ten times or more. The CDR3 bases are TGTGCCTGGAGTGACGGAGATGGCTACACCTTC. Residues: CAWSDGDGYTF. The chain joins TRBV30 to TRBJ1-2; D gene uncertain. Germline assignment: CDR1 GTSNPN and CDR2 SVGIG (reference sequence). This CDR3 spans 11 amino acids. The V gene lost 1 base and the J gene lost 6 bases, with 6 bases spanning the gap.

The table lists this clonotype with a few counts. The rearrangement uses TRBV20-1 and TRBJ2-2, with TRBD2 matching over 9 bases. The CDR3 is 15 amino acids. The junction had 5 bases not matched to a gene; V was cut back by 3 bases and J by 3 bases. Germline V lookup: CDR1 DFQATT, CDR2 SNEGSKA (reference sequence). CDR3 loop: CSARRGGEDTGELFF. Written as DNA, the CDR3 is TGCAGTGCTAGGCGGGGGGGAGAAGACACCGGGGAGCTGTTTTTT.

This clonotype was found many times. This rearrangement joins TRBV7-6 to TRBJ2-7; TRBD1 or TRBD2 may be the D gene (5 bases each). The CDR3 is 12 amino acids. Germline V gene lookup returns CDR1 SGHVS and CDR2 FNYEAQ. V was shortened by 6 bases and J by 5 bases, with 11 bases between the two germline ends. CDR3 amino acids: CASSPGRNEQYF. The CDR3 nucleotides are TGTGCCAGCAGTCCAGGGAGAAACGAGCAGTACTTC.

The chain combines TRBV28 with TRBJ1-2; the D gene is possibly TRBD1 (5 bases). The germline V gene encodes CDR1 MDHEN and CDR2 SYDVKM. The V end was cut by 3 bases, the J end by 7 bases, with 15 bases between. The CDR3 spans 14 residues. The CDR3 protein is CASSFLRQGSGYTF. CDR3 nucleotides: TGTGCCAGCAGTTTTCTGAGGCAGGGCTCTGGCTACACCTTC.

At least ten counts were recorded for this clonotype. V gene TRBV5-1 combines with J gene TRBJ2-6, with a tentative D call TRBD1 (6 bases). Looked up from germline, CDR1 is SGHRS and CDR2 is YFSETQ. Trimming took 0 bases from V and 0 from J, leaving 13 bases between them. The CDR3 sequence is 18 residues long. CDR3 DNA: TGCGCCAGCAGCTTGGGTGGGGGCGCCGGCTCTGGGGCCAACGTCCTGACTTTC. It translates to CASSLGGGAGSGANVLTF.

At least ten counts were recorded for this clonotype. CDR3 residues: CASSATWQETQYF. The CDR3 region has the DNA TGTGCCAGCAGTGCCACTTGGCAAGAGACCCAGTACTTC. The chain carries TRBV6-1 and TRBJ2-5; no reliable D call. Per germline, CDR1 MNHNS and CDR2 SASEGT. V was shortened by 4 bases and J by 2 bases, with 8 bases between the two germline ends. The CDR3 runs 13 residues.

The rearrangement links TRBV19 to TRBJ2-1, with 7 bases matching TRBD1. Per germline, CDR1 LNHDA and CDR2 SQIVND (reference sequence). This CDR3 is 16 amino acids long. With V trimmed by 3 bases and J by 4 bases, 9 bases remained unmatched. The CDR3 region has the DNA TGTGCCAGTAGTATGCGATGGACAGGTCCTTACAATGAGCAGTTCTTC. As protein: CASSMRWTGPYNEQFF.

CDR3 nucleotides: TGCGCCAGCAGCCAATCGGGACAGCAAAACTCCTACAATGAGCAGTTCTTC. Amino acids: CASSQSGQQNSYNEQFF. The gene calls are TRBV4-1 and TRBJ2-1, with 7 bases aligning to TRBD1. CDR3 length: 17 residues. Germline trimming cut 2 bases from V and 0 bases from J; bases unmatched to any gene: 7. The germline CDR1 and CDR2 sequences are MGHRA and YSYEKL.

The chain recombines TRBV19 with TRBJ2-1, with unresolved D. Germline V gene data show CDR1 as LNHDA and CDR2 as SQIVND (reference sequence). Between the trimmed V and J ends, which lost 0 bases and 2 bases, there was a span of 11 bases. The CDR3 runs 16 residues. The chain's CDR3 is CASSIDWAETYNEQFF. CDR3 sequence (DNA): TGTGCCAGTAGTATAGATTGGGCAGAGACCTACAATGAGCAGTTCTTC.

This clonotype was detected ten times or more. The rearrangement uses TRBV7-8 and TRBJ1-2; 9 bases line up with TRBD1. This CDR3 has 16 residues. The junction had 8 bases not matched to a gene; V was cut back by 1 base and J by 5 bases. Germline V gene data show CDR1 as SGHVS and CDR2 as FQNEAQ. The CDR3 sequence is CASSLEVTGGVYGYTF. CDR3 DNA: TGTGCCAGCAGCTTAGAAGTGACAGGGGGGGTATATGGCTACACCTTC.